The rows below give T cell receptor beta chains drawn from one sample of a study of T-cell reconstitution after alpha-beta-depleted transplantation in children. MiXCR, run by TCRdb on the PCR reads, gives a single entry per CDR3 protein. Found here are some 500,000 distinct CDR3 sequences, about 17% of them singletons; the top ten hold roughly 3.3%. The input for sequencing was PBMCs from the stem cell graft donor, taken from the stem cell graft. These receptors originate from a human donor who donated a stem cell graft to a child with acute lymphoblastic leukemia. CDR3s include the opening cysteine and the closing phenylalanine or tryptophan. The D gene is left open where the match is weak. Size values are once, few and many counts, or a class for expanded clones, and some rows have none.

V,J,size,D,CDR3,DNA
TRBV7-8,TRBJ2-7,-,TRBD1,CASSQRQGAHEQYF,TGTGCCAGCAGCCAGAGACAGGGGGCCCACGAGCAGTACTTC
TRBV4-1,TRBJ2-1,few,TRBD2,CASSQNLGLAARSYNEQFF,TGCGCCAGCAGCCAAAATCTGGGACTAGCGGCGCGCTCCTACAATGAGCAGTTCTTC
TRBV5-1,TRBJ2-7,many,TRBD2,CASSLRLAGDFGGEQYF,TGCGCCAGCAGCTTACGACTAGCGGGAGACTTTGGCGGCGAGCAGTACTTC
TRBV5-1,TRBJ2-7,few,-,CASSPGTISSYEQYF,TGCGCCAGCAGCCCCGGGACAATAAGCTCCTACGAGCAGTACTTC
TRBV7-9,TRBJ2-5,few,TRBD2,CASSLVAGVRETQYF,TGTGCCAGCAGCTTAGTGGCGGGAGTAAGGGAGACCCAGTACTTC
TRBV27,TRBJ2-7,few,-,CASSFRISYEQYF,TGTGCCAGCAGTTTTAGAATCTCCTACGAGCAGTACTTC
TRBV12-3/TRBV12-4,TRBJ2-3,-,-,CASSFLGTQYF,TGTGCCAGCAGTTTTTTAGGCACGCAGTATTTT
TRBV7-2,TRBJ2-7,once,-,CASSLAKTRVNSYEQYF,TGTGCCAGCAGCTTAGCAAAAACACGGGTTAACTCCTACGAGCAGTACTTC
TRBV15,TRBJ2-7,-,-,CATSDDVFRRYEQYF,TGTGCCACCAGCGATGATGTGTTCCGGCGTTACGAGCAGTACTTC
TRBV4-1,TRBJ2-5,few,TRBD2,CASSQASGSKETQYF,TGCGCCAGCAGCCAAGCCAGCGGGAGTAAAGAGACCCAGTACTTC
TRBV13,TRBJ2-7,-,-,CASSPGTRYEQYF,TGTGCCAGCAGCCCCGGGACTCGCTACGAGCAGTACTTC
TRBV29-1,TRBJ2-7,-,-,CSAGARSPTYEQYF,TGCAGTGCAGGGGCGCGATCTCCCACCTACGAGCAGTACTTC
TRBV2,TRBJ2-1,few,TRBD2,CANRLAGVNGEQFF,TGTGCCAACCGACTAGCGGGAGTCAATGGTGAGCAGTTCTTC
TRBV27,TRBJ2-7,few,-,CASSLTGPGTGPYEQYF,TGTGCCAGCAGTTTAACCGGCCCCGGGACGGGTCCCTACGAGCAGTACTTC
TRBV9,TRBJ2-3,-,TRBD1,CASSGWTGGADTQYF,TGTGCCAGCAGCGGCTGGACAGGGGGAGCAGATACGCAGTATTTT
TRBV20-1,TRBJ2-5,-,TRBD2,CSAPRELAVQETQYF,TGCAGTGCTCCCCGGGAGCTAGCGGTTCAAGAGACCCAGTACTTC
TRBV12-3/TRBV12-4,TRBJ1-1,once,TRBD1,CANSFGQGGIMNTEAFF,TGTGCCAACAGTTTCGGACAGGGCGGTATCATGAACACTGAAGCTTTCTTT
TRBV6-5,TRBJ1-2,-,TRBD1,CASRTGGAGNYGYTF,TGTGCCAGCAGGACAGGGGGCGCGGGGAACTATGGCTACACCTTC
TRBV9,TRBJ1-1,few,-,CASSPLGPPNTEAFF,TGTGCCAGCAGCCCCCTGGGACCGCCCAACACTGAAGCTTTCTTT
TRBV5-5,TRBJ1-2,few,-,CASSGGQARNYGYTF,TGTGCCAGCAGTGGGGGGCAGGCGCGCAACTATGGCTACACCTTC
TRBV9,TRBJ2-1,few,-,CASSVGGGGAGNEQFF,TGTGCCAGCAGCGTAGGAGGGGGGGGCGCCGGCAATGAGCAGTTCTTC
TRBV4-2,TRBJ2-7,-,-,CASSQELSGAELYEQYF,TGTGCCAGCAGCCAAGAACTTTCGGGGGCCGAGTTGTACGAGCAGTACTTC
TRBV5-1,TRBJ2-1,few,TRBD2,CASSQLAGGLNEQFF,TGCGCCAGCAGCCAACTAGCGGGAGGGCTGAATGAGCAGTTCTTC
TRBV27,TRBJ2-7,few,TRBD2,CASSLGGSGNEQYF,TGTGCCAGCAGTTTAGGGGGTAGCGGGAACGAGCAGTACTTC
TRBV5-1,TRBJ2-1,-,TRBD2,CASSLISGNPYNEQFF,TGCGCCAGCAGCTTGATTAGCGGGAACCCCTACAATGAGCAGTTCTTC
TRBV18,TRBJ2-1,few,TRBD1,CASRLGQGAYEQFF,TGTGCCAGCAGACTCGGACAGGGGGCGTATGAGCAGTTCTTC
TRBV20-1,TRBJ1-1,few,-,CSATPRVVNTEAFF,TGCAGTGCTACCCCCAGGGTAGTGAACACTGAAGCTTTCTTT
TRBV10-3,TRBJ2-1,few,-,CAISNSFGPGIQNEQFF,TGTGCCATCAGTAACTCTTTTGGTCCTGGAATACAGAATGAGCAGTTCTTC
TRBV12-3/TRBV12-4,TRBJ2-5,few,TRBD2,CASSFARGGSLGETQYF,TGTGCCAGCAGTTTTGCGCGGGGAGGGTCGTTAGGAGAGACCCAGTACTTC
TRBV4-1,TRBJ2-7,few,-,CASSPSRGTYEQYF,TGCGCCAGCAGCCCCTCAAGGGGAACCTACGAGCAGTACTTC
TRBV5-1,TRBJ1-3,few,-,CASSWGPSQLGNTIYF,TGCGCCAGCAGCTGGGGACCAAGCCAACTTGGAAACACCATATATTTT
TRBV11-2,TRBJ2-7,-,TRBD2,CASSSTSGSSEQYF,TGTGCCAGCAGCTCTACTAGCGGGAGCTCCGAGCAGTACTTC
TRBV5-1,TRBJ2-7,-,-,CASSLAFWLNYEQYF,TGCGCCAGCAGCTTGGCCTTCTGGTTAAACTACGAGCAGTACTTC
TRBV15,TRBJ2-3,-,-,CATSRNLNTDTQYF,TGTGCCACCAGCAGGAACCTTAACACAGATACGCAGTATTTT
TRBV23-1,TRBJ2-6,-,-,CASSQSRGCGANVLTF,TGCGCCAGCAGTCAATCGAGGGGTTGTGGGGCCAACGTCCTGACTTTC
TRBV20-1,TRBJ2-1,-,TRBD2,CSAREGGSASNEQFF,TGCAGTGCTAGAGAGGGCGGGAGTGCGAGCAATGAGCAGTTCTTC
TRBV7-3,TRBJ2-3,many,-,CASSLNLRGRDTQYF,TGTGCCAGCAGCTTAAATCTCCGGGGCCGGGATACGCAGTATTTT
TRBV24-1,TRBJ2-2,-,-,CATSAYTGELFF,TGTGCCACCAGTGCCTACACCGGGGAGCTGTTTTTT